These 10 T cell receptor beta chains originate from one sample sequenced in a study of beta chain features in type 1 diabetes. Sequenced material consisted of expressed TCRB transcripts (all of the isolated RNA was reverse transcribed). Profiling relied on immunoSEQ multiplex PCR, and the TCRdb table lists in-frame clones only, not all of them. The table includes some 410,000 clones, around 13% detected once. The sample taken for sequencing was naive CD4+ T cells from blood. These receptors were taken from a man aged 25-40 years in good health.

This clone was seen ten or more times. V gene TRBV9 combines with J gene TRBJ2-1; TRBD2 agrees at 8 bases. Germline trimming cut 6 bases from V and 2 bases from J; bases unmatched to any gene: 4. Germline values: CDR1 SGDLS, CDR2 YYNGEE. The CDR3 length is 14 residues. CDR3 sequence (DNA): TGTGCCAGCACGCCGGGACTAGCCTACAATGAGCAGTTCTTC. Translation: CASTPGLAYNEQFF.

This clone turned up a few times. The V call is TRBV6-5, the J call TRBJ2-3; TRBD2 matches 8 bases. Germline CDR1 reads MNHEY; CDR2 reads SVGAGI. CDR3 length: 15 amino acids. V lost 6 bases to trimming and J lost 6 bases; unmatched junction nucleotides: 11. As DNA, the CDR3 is TGTGCCAGCAGCCGGACTAGCTCATTCATCGATACGCAGTATTTT. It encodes CASSRTSSFIDTQYF.

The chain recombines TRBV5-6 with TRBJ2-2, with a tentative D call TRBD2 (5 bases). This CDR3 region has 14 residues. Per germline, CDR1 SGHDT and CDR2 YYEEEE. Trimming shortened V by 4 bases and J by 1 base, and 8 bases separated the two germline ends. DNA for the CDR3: TGTGCCAGCAGCGCCGGGGTGAACACCGGGGAGCTGTTTTTT. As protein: CASSAGVNTGELFF.

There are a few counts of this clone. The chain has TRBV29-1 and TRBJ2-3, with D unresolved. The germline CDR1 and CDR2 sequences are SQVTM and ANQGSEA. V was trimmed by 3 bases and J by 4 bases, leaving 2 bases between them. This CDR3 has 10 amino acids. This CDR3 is CSVDADTQYF. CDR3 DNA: TGCAGCGTTGACGCAGATACGCAGTATTTT.

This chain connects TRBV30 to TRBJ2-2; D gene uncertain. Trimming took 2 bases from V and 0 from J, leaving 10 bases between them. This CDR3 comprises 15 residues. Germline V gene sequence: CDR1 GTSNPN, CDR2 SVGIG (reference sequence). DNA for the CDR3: TGTGCCTGGAGTCCGCACAGATCGAACACCGGGGAGCTGTTTTTT. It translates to CAWSPHRSNTGELFF.

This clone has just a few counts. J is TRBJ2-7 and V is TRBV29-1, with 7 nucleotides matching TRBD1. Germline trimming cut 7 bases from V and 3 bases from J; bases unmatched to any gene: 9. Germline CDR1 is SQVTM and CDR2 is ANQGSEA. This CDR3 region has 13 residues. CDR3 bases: TGCAGCGCTCGTAGGGACAGCCTCTACGAGCAGTACTTC. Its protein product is CSARRDSLYEQYF.

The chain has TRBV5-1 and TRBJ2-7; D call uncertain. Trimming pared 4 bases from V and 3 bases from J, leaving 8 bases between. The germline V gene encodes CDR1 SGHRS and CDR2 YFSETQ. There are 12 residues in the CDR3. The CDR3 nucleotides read TGCGCCAGCAGCACAAACCGCTACGAGCAGTACTTC. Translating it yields CASSTNRYEQYF.

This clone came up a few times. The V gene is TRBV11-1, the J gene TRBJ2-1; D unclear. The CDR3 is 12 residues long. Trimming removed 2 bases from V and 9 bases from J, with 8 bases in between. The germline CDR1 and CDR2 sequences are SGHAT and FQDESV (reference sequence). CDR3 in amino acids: CASSLIPSEQFF. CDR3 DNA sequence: TGTGCCAGCAGCTTAATCCCTTCTGAGCAGTTCTTC.

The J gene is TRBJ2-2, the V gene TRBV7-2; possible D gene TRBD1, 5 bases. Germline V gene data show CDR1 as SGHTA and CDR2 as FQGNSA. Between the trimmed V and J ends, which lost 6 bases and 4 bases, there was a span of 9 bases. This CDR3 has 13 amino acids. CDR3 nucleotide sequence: TGTGCCAGCAGAAGGGGCTCCACCGGGGAGCTGTTTTTT. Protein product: CASRRGSTGELFF.

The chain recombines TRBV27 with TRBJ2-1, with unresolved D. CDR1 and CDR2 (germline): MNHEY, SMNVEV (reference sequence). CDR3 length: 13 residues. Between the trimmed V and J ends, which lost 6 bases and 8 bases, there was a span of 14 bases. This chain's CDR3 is CASSRPLGHEQFF. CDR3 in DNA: TGTGCCAGCAGCCGTCCCCTGGGCCATGAGCAGTTCTTC.